This T cell receptor beta chain is from a study of shared T cell receptors in the human thymus. V dropped 0 bases and J dropped 6; count of bases not matched to a gene: 3. There are 14 residues in the CDR3. Germline V gene data show CDR1 as SGDLS and CDR2 as YYNGEE. The data were produced by immunoSEQ multiplex PCR, yet TCRdb's version contains in-frame clones alone and is incomplete. This sample carries roughly 500,000 clones, roughly 74% of them seen once, and the ten largest clones take about 0.013%. The same sample was also studied in work on human thymus T cells. That source reports: Corrective surgery for congenital heart defects was being performed on the healthy Finnish infants who were the donors. Resections that were taken during corrective heart surgery supplied the thymus tissue. An apparent bias in V and J gene usage was seen in thymic and blood repertoires. Related work found strong thymic repertoire overlap between unrelated individuals.

The J gene is TRBJ1-3, the V gene TRBV9; 7 bases fit TRBD1. The sequence was collected from a boy younger than two with a congenital heart defect. The sample was thymocytes. The CDR3 protein is CASSVGQGENTIYF. The CDR3 coding sequence is TGTGCCAGCAGCGTAGGACAGGGAGAAAACACCATATATTTT.